This T cell receptor (beta chain) was captured in a study of OX40 agonist ivuxolimab in advanced cancers. With regard to the full study: Ivuxolimab was a fully human IgG2 agonistic monoclonal antibody targeting the costimulatory receptor OX40 (CD134). Intravenous ivuxolimab was administered to patients every 2 weeks at six dose levels: 0.01, 0.1, 0.3, 1.5, 3 and 10 mg/kg. Of the roughly 54 patients in dose escalation, 19 had hepatocellular carcinoma, roughly 15 had melanoma, 9 had renal cell carcinoma and 9 had head and neck cancer. In the dose-escalation cohort, nearly 85% of patients were male, and the mean age was roughly 56 years with a range of roughly 23 to 79. Patients were allowed to have had prior anti-PD-1, anti-PD-L1 or anti-CTLA-4 therapy, and 30% to 40% of the dose-escalation patients had been treated with checkpoint inhibitors. Partial responses occurred in three dose-escalation patients, of whom one had hepatocellular carcinoma and two had cutaneous melanoma. The point of sequencing TCRbeta in the periphery was to test whether ivuxolimab changed TCR sequence diversity and drove clonal T-cell expansion. The paper reports the monotherapy dose-escalation portion (N ≈ 50 patients) of the phase I ivuxolimab trial. Points the paper makes about the study in general: After ivuxolimab, more expanded clones were found on average in CD8+ T cells than in CD4+ T cells. At doses of 0.1 to 3.0 mg/kg, clonal expansion of both CD4+ and CD8+ blood T cells was observed from baseline to week 6. Partial responders in the 0.1-3.0 mg/kg groups had among the lowest normalized peripheral clonal expansion, especially among CD8+ T cells. The antigen specificity of the clonally expanded peripheral T cells was not determined. Low levels of normalized T-cell clonal expansion were also seen in some nonresponding patients.

To sequence the TCRbeta CDR3 region, genomic DNA was isolated from the sorted cells. The immunoSEQ Assay was used to sequence the TCRbeta CDR3 regions. The immuneACCESS repertoire file appears here via TCRdb, limited to in-frame rearrangements. These files lack a portion of the clones; in checked studies, under half of the deficit traces to unresolved V genes, and the cause of the others is not known. Recorded for this sample are roughly 70,000 clones; 82% of them occurred a single time. The top ten clonotypes cover 0.4% to 0.5% of the sample. From a lookup of the germline V gene, CDR1 and CDR2 are SGHAT and FQNNGV. V loses 6 bases of germline sequence and J loses 0 bases, and the interval between the two ends is 9 bases. The CDR3 spans 14 residues, from the cysteine through the phenylalanine. The read is trimmed to its CDR3 DNA, 42 bases read in frame from base 1. This clone was seen only once. Its antigen target is currently unknown. The sample holds no much larger clone one base away, and base qualities are not on file.

The trial excluded patients who had a history of autoimmune disease or were on systemic immunosuppression. In every dose cohort, peripheral blood was drawn for TCR sequencing at baseline, cycle 4 day 1, and cycle 7 day 1. The samples were taken from a phase I, first-in-human, multicenter, open-label dose-escalation trial of ivuxolimab. The trial enrolled adults with locally advanced or metastatic head and neck squamous cell, hepatocellular, melanoma or renal cell carcinoma. CD4+ and CD8+ T cells were sorted separately from peripheral blood before TCR sequencing. Sequenced material: CD4+ or CD8+ T cells sorted from blood, taken in a trial of the OX40 agonist ivuxolimab. The V and J segments used are TRBV11-2 and TRBJ2-1; TRBD2 is perhaps the D gene, given 5 matching bases. This receptor was obtained from an adult with an advanced solid tumor such as melanoma, head and neck, liver or kidney cancer. The DNA is as follows: TGTGCCAGCAGGGCGGGTAGCTCCTACAATGAGCAGTTCTTC. This yields the protein CASRAGSSYNEQFF.